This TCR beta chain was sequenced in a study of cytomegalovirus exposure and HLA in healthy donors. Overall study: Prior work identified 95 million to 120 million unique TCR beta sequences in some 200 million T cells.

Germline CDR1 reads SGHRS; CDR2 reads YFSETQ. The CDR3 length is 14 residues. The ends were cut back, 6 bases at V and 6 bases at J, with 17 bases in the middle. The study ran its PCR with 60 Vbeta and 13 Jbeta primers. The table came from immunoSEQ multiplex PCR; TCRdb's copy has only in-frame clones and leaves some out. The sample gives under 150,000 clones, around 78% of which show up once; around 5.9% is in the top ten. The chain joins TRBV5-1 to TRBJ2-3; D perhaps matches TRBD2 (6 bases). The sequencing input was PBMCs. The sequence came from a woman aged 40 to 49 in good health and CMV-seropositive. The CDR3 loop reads CASTGSAAIDTQYF. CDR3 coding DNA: TGCGCCAGCACCGGGAGCGCCGCAATTGATACGCAGTATTTT.